Below, one T cell receptor beta chain is given with its context. Clones were read by immunoSEQ multiplex PCR, and TCRdb kept only the in-frame ones, dropping some. This table has under 150,000 clones, nearly 95% appearing once. This sample stems from a study of T cell responses to AZD1222 COVID-19 vaccine. The CDR3 consists of 13 residues. Trimming took 7 bases from V and 3 from J, leaving 13 bases between them. Germline CDR1 is MDHEN and CDR2 is SYDVKM. This clonotype was obtained from an adult in good health. This material consisted of peripheral blood, taken on day 0 of AZD1222 vaccination. The chain uses TRBV28 and TRBJ2-7; tentative D call: TRBD1 (5 bases). CDR3 region: CASTSRVFYEQYF. In DNA, the CDR3 is TGTGCCAGCACCAGCAGGGTTTTCTACGAGCAGTACTTC.